These 14 T cell receptor beta chains originate from one sample sequenced in a study of OX40 agonist ivuxolimab in advanced cancers. Some clones are missing from TCRdb's copy, which holds only in-frame ones; the method was immunoSEQ multiplex PCR. This table has 9,500 to 12,000 clones, roughly 85% appearing once. The source was CD4+ or CD8+ T cells sorted from blood, collected in a trial of the OX40 agonist ivuxolimab. These receptors were collected from an adult with an advanced solid tumor such as melanoma, head and neck, liver or kidney cancer.

The V call is TRBV2, the J call TRBJ1-5, with 7 nucleotides matching TRBD1. From germline, CDR1 is SNHLY and CDR2 FYNNEI. This CDR3 region has 15 residues. V was pared by 6 bases and J by 2 bases, with 7 bases of the junction left unmatched. Written as DNA, the CDR3 is TGTGCCAGCAGGAACTACGGACAGGGCAATCAGCCCCAGCATTTT. This encodes CASRNYGQGNQPQHF.

This chain joins TRBV19 and TRBJ2-7, with D tentatively TRBD2 (6 bases). The V end was cut by 4 bases, the J end by 1 base, with 14 bases between. The CDR3 is 15 residues long. The germline CDR1 and CDR2 sequences are LNHDA and SQIVND (reference sequence). Here the CDR3 DNA reads TGTGCCAGTAGTAGAGGGACTCCCACATCCTACGAGCAGTACTTC. Protein sequence: CASSRGTPTSYEQYF.

The CDR3 is CASSPSRDRERSYEQYF. CDR3 in DNA: TGCGCCAGCAGTCCTTCCCGGGACAGGGAAAGGTCCTACGAGCAGTACTTC. V gene TRBV23-1 combines with J gene TRBJ2-7, with TRBD1 matching over 9 bases. TRBV23-1 has ORF status, its function being uncertain. V gave up 4 bases and J gave up 1 base; unmatched junction bases: 11. The CDR3 contains 17 residues.

This clone is labeled as medium-sized. This chain links TRBV7-2 with TRBJ2-1, with D perhaps TRBD1 (6 bases). The CDR3 totals 17 residues. V lost 2 bases and J lost 7, with 21 bases in between. The V gene's germline CDR1 is SGHTA and CDR2 FQGNSA. The CDR3 spells CASSLIPQGSTVNEQFF. The CDR3 nucleotides read TGTGCCAGCAGCTTAATACCACAGGGAAGTACGGTGAATGAGCAGTTCTTC.

This chain links TRBV28 with TRBJ1-2, with TRBD1 matching over 10 bases. The V segment lost 5 bases and the J segment 0 bases; nucleotides outside the gene matches: 9. Germline loops: CDR1 MDHEN, CDR2 SYDVKM. The CDR3 has 17 amino acids. This chain's CDR3 is CASSDRDRGPTNYGYTF. The CDR3 bases are TGTGCCAGCAGTGACCGGGACAGGGGACCGACTAACTATGGCTACACCTTC.

This chain joins TRBV7-9 and TRBJ2-2; 10 bases agree with TRBD1. With V trimmed by 7 bases and J by 3 bases, 5 bases remained unmatched. This CDR3 is 15 amino acids long. The germline V gene has CDR1 SEHNR and CDR2 FQNEAQ (reference sequence). The CDR3: CASKKDRGYTGELFF. The CDR3 coding sequence is TGTGCCAGCAAAAAGGACAGGGGGTACACCGGGGAGCTGTTTTTT.

The gene calls are TRBV15 and TRBJ2-2; 7 bases map to TRBD2. The CDR3 sequence is 17 residues long. CDR1 is LNHNV, CDR2 YYDKDF, per germline (reference sequence). V shed 0 bases, J shed 6 bases, and the junction held 10 bases outside the gene matches. The CDR3 DNA reads as TGTGCCACCAGCAGAGATCCGGCGGGAGTAAGGGCCGGGGAGCTGTTTTTT. Translation gives CATSRDPAGVRAGELFF.

The chain links TRBV7-9 to TRBJ2-3; TRBD2 matches at 13 bases. This CDR3 comprises 16 residues. The J segment lost 1 base and the V segment lost 6 bases, leaving 4 bases of the junction unmatched. Germline V gives CDR1 SEHNR, CDR2 FQNEAQ (reference sequence). The CDR3 DNA reads TGTGCCAGCAGTCCTGGGACTAGCGGGGGCACAGATACGCAGTATTTT. As protein: CASSPGTSGGTDTQYF.

V gene TRBV4-1 combines with J gene TRBJ2-3; D perhaps matches TRBD2 (5 bases). CDR3 length equals 15 residues. The V gene lost 0 bases and the J gene lost 1 base, with 8 bases spanning the gap. Looked up from germline, CDR1 is MGHRA and CDR2 is YSYEKL. CDR3 sequence reads: CASSQETGGTDTQYF. For the CDR3, the DNA is TGCGCCAGCAGCCAAGAAACCGGGGGCACAGATACGCAGTATTTT.

The chain carries TRBV7-8 and TRBJ2-1; 16 bases match TRBD2. This CDR3 comprises 18 residues. With V trimmed by 5 bases and J by 7 bases, 11 bases remained unmatched. The V gene's germline CDR1 is SGHVS and CDR2 FQNEAQ. The CDR3 DNA reads as TGTGCCAGCAGCCAGACGGGGACTAGCGGGAGGGGAGGGAATGAGCAGTTCTTC. It translates to CASSQTGTSGRGGNEQFF.

This chain connects TRBV30 to TRBJ2-3; D ambiguous. From germline, CDR1 is GTSNPN and CDR2 SVGIG (reference sequence). Deletions cut 2 bases from V and 3 bases from J, with 12 bases between. This CDR3 is built from 14 residues. The CDR3, as DNA: TGTGCCTGGAGTAGTGGGAAGAGGACAGATACGCAGTATTTT. The encoded protein is CAWSSGKRTDTQYF.

The rearrangement joins TRBV7-2 to TRBJ2-6; D possibly matches TRBD1 or TRBD2 (6 bases each). Germline V CDR1 and CDR2: SGHTA, FQGNSA. Trimming took 7 bases from V and 3 from J, leaving 13 bases between them. CDR3 length: 15 residues. In nucleotides, the CDR3 is TGTGCCAGCACCTGGGGGGCGGGTGGGGCCAACGTCCTGACTTTC. Translation gives CASTWGAGGANVLTF.

This rearrangement joins TRBV28 to TRBJ2-1; 7 bases align to TRBD2. Germline V gene data show CDR1 as MDHEN and CDR2 as SYDVKM. V trimming: 6 bases; J trimming: 3 bases; junction bases outside the gene matches: 11. This CDR3 has 16 amino acids. CDR3 DNA sequence: TGTGCCAGCAGCCAGTTAACTAGCGAGTACTACAATGAGCAGTTCTTC. Its translation: CASSQLTSEYYNEQFF.

This sequence joins TRBV19 and TRBJ2-2; possibly TRBD1 for D (6 bases). The CDR3 covers 13 residues. V shed 9 bases and J shed 3 bases, with 11 bases lying between them. Germline CDR1 LNHDA, CDR2 SQIVND (reference sequence). The CDR3 nucleotides are TGTGCCAGCCGGGACATGGACACCGGGGAGCTGTTTTTT. Protein product: CASRDMDTGELFF.